This TCR beta chain was profiled in a study of blood T cell repertoires in COVID-19. Overall study context: Specimens from acute and convalescent COVID-19 originated in the United States, Italy and Spain.

Trimming shortened V by 3 bases and J by 6 bases, and 12 bases separated the two germline ends. From germline, CDR1 is DFQATT and CDR2 SNEGSKA (reference sequence). This CDR3 spans 13 amino acids. Sequenced by immunoSEQ multiplex PCR; TCRdb stores in-frame clones only, minus some. The sample holds over 120,000 clones; around 85% are singletons and the top ten take under 9.5%. This chain joins TRBV20-1 and TRBJ1-5; no definite D call. This TCR was recovered from a man aged 50 to 60 who had recovered from COVID-19. Sequenced: PBMCs or T cells enriched from blood (not recorded which). The CDR3 region is CSASISRGQPQHF. The DNA of the CDR3 is TGCAGTGCTAGTATATCACGGGGTCAGCCCCAGCATTTT.